This T cell receptor beta chain appears in the sequencing data of a study of shared clonotypes between healthy human individuals. This CDR3 spans 16 amino acids. CDR1 MNHNS and CDR2 SASEGT come from the germline V gene. Trimming took 4 bases from V and 0 from J, leaving 13 bases between them. Selected positively for CCR7 and CD45RO-negative, naive CD8 cells excluded terminally differentiated effector memory CD45RA+ cells. Sequenced by immunoSEQ multiplex PCR; TCRdb stores in-frame clones only, minus some. The sample includes 1.5 million to 2.5 million clones, just under 95% of them seen just once. The rearrangement joins TRBV6-1 to TRBJ1-3; no firm D call. The material sequenced was naive CD8+ T cells sorted from blood. The TCR sequence derives from a man younger than 35 in good health. The CDR3 coding sequence is TGTGCCAGCAGTGGTCCCGACTCTCACTCTGGAAACACCATATATTTT. Amino acid sequence: CASSGPDSHSGNTIYF.